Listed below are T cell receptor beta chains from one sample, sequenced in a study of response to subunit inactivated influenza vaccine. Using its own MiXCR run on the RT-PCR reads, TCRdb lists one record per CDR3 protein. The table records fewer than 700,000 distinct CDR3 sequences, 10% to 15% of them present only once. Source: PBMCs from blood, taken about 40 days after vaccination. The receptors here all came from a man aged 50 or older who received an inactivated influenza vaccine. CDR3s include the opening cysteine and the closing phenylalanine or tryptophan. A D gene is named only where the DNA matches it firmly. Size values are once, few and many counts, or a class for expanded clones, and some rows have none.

CAGQGSTEAFF,TGTGCCGGACAGGGGAGCACTGAAGCTTTCTTT,TRBD1,.,TRBJ1-1,TRBV12-3/TRBV12-4,11
CASNRGDTGAYNEQFF,TGTGCCAGCAATAGGGGCGACACGGGCGCCTACAATGAGCAGTTCTTC,.,few,TRBJ2-1,TRBV6-1,16
CASSEGPWNIQYF,TGCGCCAGCAGTGAGGGGCCCTGGAACATTCAGTACTTC,.,many,TRBJ2-4,TRBV10-1,13
CASSWVAGDNEQFF,TGTGCCAGCAGCTGGGTAGCAGGAGACAATGAGCAGTTCTTC,.,many,TRBJ2-1,TRBV12-3/TRBV12-4,14
CASSYGGIGTYEQYF,TGTGCCAGCTCCTACGGGGGGATTGGTACCTACGAGCAGTACTTC,TRBD2,.,TRBJ2-7,TRBV6-2/TRBV6-3,15
CSARRAGVVNEQFF,TGCAGTGCTAGGCGAGCGGGAGTAGTAAATGAGCAGTTCTTC,TRBD2,.,TRBJ2-1,TRBV20-1,14
CASNRGSGRPEQFF,TGTGCCAGCAACCGGGGAAGCGGGAGGCCTGAGCAGTTCTTC,TRBD2,.,TRBJ2-1,TRBV6-1,14
CASSFGTGYETQYF,TGTGCCAGCAGCTTCGGGACAGGGTATGAGACCCAGTACTTC,TRBD1,few,TRBJ2-5,TRBV7-2,14
CSARDLQGWFTEAFF,TGCAGTGCTAGAGATCTGCAAGGGTGGTTCACTGAAGCTTTCTTT,.,few,TRBJ1-1,TRBV20-1,15
CASSPLGLVGNEQFF,TGTGCCAGCAGCCCACTCGGACTAGTCGGCAACGAGCAGTTCTTC,TRBD2,few,TRBJ2-1,TRBV7-2,15
CASSPIPGSYGNIQYF,TGTGCCAGCTCACCTATCCCAGGATCTTATGGGAACATTCAGTACTTC,.,.,TRBJ2-4,TRBV18,16
CASSKPSEVKETQYF,TGTGCCAGCAGTAAGCCTTCTGAGGTAAAGGAGACCCAGTACTTC,.,.,TRBJ2-5,TRBV28,15
CAISESSDEQYF,TGTGCCATCAGTGAGTCATCGGACGAGCAGTACTTC,.,few,TRBJ2-7,TRBV10-3,12
CASSRQPGQGVGGYNSPLHF,TGTGCCAGCAGCCGCCAACCGGGGCAGGGGGTGGGCGGCTATAATTCACCCCTCCACTTT,TRBD1,.,TRBJ1-6,TRBV4-2,20
CAISFSGGGFDTQYF,TGTGCCATCAGTTTTTCGGGGGGGGGCTTTGATACGCAGTATTTT,TRBD2,.,TRBJ2-3,TRBV28,15
CSVEGQAYEQYF,TGCAGCGTTGAAGGGCAGGCCTACGAGCAGTACTTC,.,.,TRBJ2-7,TRBV29-1,12
CASSRIDAINEQFF,TGTGCCAGCAGCAGGATAGACGCAATTAATGAGCAGTTCTTC,.,.,TRBJ2-1,TRBV11-2,14